A selection of T cell receptor beta chains follows, all from one sample in a study of response to subunit inactivated influenza vaccine. TCRdb used MiXCR to reprocess the RT-PCR reads, holding one entry per CDR3 protein. Seen here are under 500,000 distinct CDR3 sequences, roughly 9.7% observed once, and the top ten hold over 9.5%. The specimen comprised PBMCs from blood, sampled about 40 days after vaccination. Every receptor here comes from a man aged 50-60 years who received an inactivated influenza vaccine. CDR3s include the opening cysteine and the closing phenylalanine or tryptophan. A D gene is named only where the DNA matches it firmly. Not all rows give a size; the values are once, few, many and, for expanded clones, a class.

cdr3_aa: CASSTAETQYF
cdr3_nt: TGTGCCAGCAGTACCGCGGAGACCCAGTACTTC
j_call: TRBJ2-5
d_call: -
v_call: TRBV6-2/TRBV6-3
clone_size: -

cdr3_aa: CASSQRPHRALYEQYF
cdr3_nt: TGTGCCAGCAGTCAAAGACCGCACAGGGCCCTCTACGAGCAGTACTTC
j_call: TRBJ2-7
d_call: -
v_call: TRBV6-1
clone_size: -

cdr3_aa: CALRGLLTDTQYF
cdr3_nt: TGTGCCCTCAGGGGGCTACTCACAGATACGCAGTATTTT
j_call: TRBJ2-3
d_call: TRBD1
v_call: TRBV10-3
clone_size: -

cdr3_aa: CASSKTDRYEQYF
cdr3_nt: TGTGCCAGCAGCAAAACGGACAGATACGAGCAGTACTTC
j_call: TRBJ2-7
d_call: -
v_call: TRBV21-1
clone_size: few

cdr3_aa: CASSSPGIAGNNEQFF
cdr3_nt: TGTGCCAGCAGCTCCCCCGGAATAGCGGGAAACAATGAGCAGTTCTTC
j_call: TRBJ2-1
d_call: TRBD2
v_call: TRBV5-6
clone_size: -

cdr3_aa: CASSDLLYEQYF
cdr3_nt: TGTGCCAGCAGTGATCTGCTCTACGAGCAGTACTTC
j_call: TRBJ2-7
d_call: -
v_call: TRBV25-1
clone_size: -

cdr3_aa: CASSLAGGKVEKLFF
cdr3_nt: TGTGCCAGCAGCTTGGCGGGGGGCAAGGTTGAAAAACTGTTTTTT
j_call: TRBJ1-4
d_call: -
v_call: TRBV5-6
clone_size: few

cdr3_aa: CASSRIPGGGETQYF
cdr3_nt: TGCGCCAGCAGCCGAATCCCGGGGGGTGGGGAGACCCAGTACTTC
j_call: TRBJ2-5
d_call: TRBD2
v_call: TRBV4-3
clone_size: -

cdr3_aa: CASSDDKAGSSYNEQFF
cdr3_nt: TGTGCCAGCAGCGATGATAAAGCGGGAAGCTCCTACAATGAGCAGTTCTTC
j_call: TRBJ2-1
d_call: TRBD2
v_call: TRBV9
clone_size: -

cdr3_aa: CASSSQGLPDEQFF
cdr3_nt: TGTGCCAGCAGTTCCCAGGGACTCCCGGATGAGCAGTTCTTC
j_call: TRBJ2-1
d_call: -
v_call: TRBV12-3/TRBV12-4
clone_size: few

cdr3_aa: CASSVGATNEQFF
cdr3_nt: TGTGCCAGCAGCGTAGGGGCTACCAATGAGCAGTTCTTC
j_call: TRBJ2-1
d_call: -
v_call: TRBV9
clone_size: -

cdr3_aa: CASTQGPNTEAFF
cdr3_nt: TGTGCCAGCACCCAAGGACCGAACACTGAAGCTTTCTTT
j_call: TRBJ1-1
d_call: -
v_call: TRBV5-4
clone_size: few

cdr3_aa: CASSLLRTGGSTDTQYF
cdr3_nt: TGTGCCAGCAGCCTCCTTCGGACAGGGGGGAGCACAGATACGCAGTATTTT
j_call: TRBJ2-3
d_call: TRBD1
v_call: TRBV7-8
clone_size: many